This TCR beta chain was sequenced in a study of cytomegalovirus exposure and HLA in healthy donors. The PCR ran on 60 Vbeta and 13 Jbeta primers. The method was immunoSEQ multiplex PCR; TCRdb's version includes in-frame clones alone and lacks a portion of them. The table lists over 150,000 clones, around 68% of them singletons, with 2.1% in the top ten. The V gene's germline CDR1 is SGDLS and CDR2 YYNGEE. V was pared by 0 bases and J by 5 bases, with 2 bases of the junction left unmatched. The CDR3 is 15 residues long. The sequence came from a man aged 30 to 39 in good health and CMV-seronegative. The chain links TRBV9 to TRBJ2-5, with 12 bases lining up with TRBD2. Specimen: PBMCs. CDR3 bases: TGTGCCAGCAGCGTAGGCCTAGCGGGGGGGGAGACCCAGTACTTC. Its protein product is CASSVGLAGGETQYF.